Following are 11 T cell receptor beta chains from one sample sequenced in a study of shared clonotypes between healthy human individuals. Here immunoSEQ multiplex PCR was the method, and the copy in TCRdb shows in-frame clones only, minus some. This table holds about 1.1 million clones, approximately 77% found once. Material for sequencing was memory CD4+ T cells from PBMCs. Noted subset: CD45RA-negative fraction. The receptor set was obtained from a man younger than 35 in good health. Some clones in this sample may be carry-over from other donors' samples.

The genes are TRBV5-1 and TRBJ1-1, with 9 bases identical to TRBD1. Germline values: CDR1 SGHRS, CDR2 YFSETQ. Germline trimming cut 4 bases from V and 6 bases from J; bases unmatched to any gene: 13. The CDR3 has 16 amino acids. The CDR3 protein is CASSPRDRAGAPEAFF. CDR3 DNA: TGCGCCAGCAGCCCCCGGGACAGGGCTGGAGCCCCTGAAGCTTTCTTT.

This chain uses TRBV6-5 with TRBJ2-4; D call uncertain. CDR3 length: 13 amino acids. Trimming took off 9 bases at V and 8 bases at J, with 17 bases between the two ends. Germline CDR1 and CDR2: MNHEY and SVGAGI. The CDR3 loop is CASSGRPRDIQYF. DNA for the CDR3: TGTGCCAGTTCCGGGCGACCTAGAGACATTCAGTACTTC.

This clone appeared once. This chain connects TRBV5-1 to TRBJ2-1, with 7 positions matching TRBD1. This CDR3 is 12 amino acids long. With V trimmed by 3 bases and J by 10 bases, 4 bases remained unmatched. Looked up from germline, CDR1 is SGHRS and CDR2 is YFSETQ. For the CDR3, the DNA is TGCGCCAGCAGCTCGGACAGGCGGGAGCAGTTCTTC. It yields the protein CASSSDRREQFF.

This sequence joins TRBV25-1 and TRBJ2-4; 9 bases agree with TRBD1. V was clipped by 6 bases and J by 7 bases; unmatched bases: 7. Germline lookup yields CDR1 MGHDK and CDR2 SYGVNS. This CDR3 spans 14 amino acids. The CDR3 spells CASRQTGGENIQYF. The CDR3, as DNA: TGTGCCAGCAGACAGACAGGGGGGGAGAACATTCAGTACTTC.

With respect to this clone: The sample contains more than one DNA sequence encoding this CDR3. The J gene is TRBJ1-1, the V gene TRBV25-1; a possible D gene is TRBD1 (6 bases). V lost 6 bases to trimming and J lost 4 bases, with 6 bases between them. This CDR3 spans 11 amino acids. Germline V gene lookup returns CDR1 MGHDK and CDR2 SYGVNS. The CDR3 reads CASSRGTEAFF. The CDR3 region has the DNA TGTGCCAGCAGCAGGGGCACTGAAGCTTTCTTT. Full variable domain (rest looked up from reference TRBV25-1 and TRBJ1-1): EADIYQTPRYLVIGTGKKITLECSQTMGHDKMYWYQQDPGMELHLIHYSYGVNSTEKGDLSSESTVSRIRTEHFPLTLESARPSHTSQYLCASSRGTEAFFGQGTRLTVV.

This clone was observed a few times. The chain combines TRBV28 with TRBJ1-2; D may be TRBD1 (6 bases). From germline, CDR1 is MDHEN and CDR2 SYDVKM. Trimming stripped 6 bases from V and 4 bases from J, with 18 bases between. The CDR3 loop spans 15 amino acids. In DNA, the CDR3 is TGTGCCAGCAGCGCTACTCAGGGGCTTGGCTATGGCTACACCTTC. Amino acid sequence: CASSATQGLGYGYTF.

V is TRBV19 and J is TRBJ2-6, with a possible D match to TRBD1 (6 bases). This CDR3 spans 17 amino acids. The germline V gene encodes CDR1 LNHDA and CDR2 SQIVND (reference sequence). Trimming left V 5 bases short and J 4 bases short, with 18 bases between. CDR3 protein: CASSFRTALRGANVLTF. The CDR3 bases are TGTGCCAGTAGTTTCCGGACAGCCCTTAGGGGGGCCAACGTCCTGACTTTC.

This rearrangement joins TRBV6-5 to TRBJ2-3; 12 nucleotides match TRBD2. The length of the CDR3 is 15 residues. With 10 bases clipped from V and 5 bases from J, the junction kept 10 bases outside the gene matches. The germline CDR1 and CDR2 sequences are MNHEY and SVGAGI. CDR3 DNA sequence: TGTGCCACGCAAAGACTAGCGGGAGCAGTAGATACGCAGTATTTT. Translation: CATQRLAGAVDTQYF.

This rearrangement joins TRBV6-1 to TRBJ2-4; 8 positions match TRBD1. The J segment lost 7 bases and the V segment lost 5 bases, leaving 1 base of the junction unmatched. This CDR3 contains 12 residues. Germline CDR1 MNHNS, CDR2 SASEGT. This CDR3 reads CASSRQGNIQYF. The CDR3 region has the DNA TGTGCCAGCAGTCGACAGGGGAACATTCAGTACTTC.

This clone was seen once. The V call is TRBV4-2, the J call TRBJ1-4; 8 bases agree with TRBD1. The CDR3 extends over 16 amino acids. The V gene end was trimmed by 4 bases and the J gene end by 6 bases; junction bases not matched to a gene: 10. Germline CDR1 is LGHNA and CDR2 is YNFKEQ. CDR3 region: CASSRNQGARDEKLFF. Here the CDR3 DNA reads TGTGCCAGCAGCCGAAACCAGGGGGCGCGGGATGAAAAACTGTTTTTT.

This clone was observed a few times. The rearrangement joins TRBV27 to TRBJ2-5; the match to TRBD2 covers 10 bases. The DNA end is a closer match to TRBJ2-7, so the J assignment may be wrong. Looked up from germline, CDR1 is MNHEY and CDR2 is SMNVEV (reference sequence). The CDR3 totals 15 residues. The CDR3 loop reads CASSLKASGSNEQYF. The CDR3 coding sequence is TGTGCCAGCAGTTTAAAGGCTAGCGGGAGCAACGAGCAGTACTTC.